The clone carrying this TCR beta chain was picked up many times. This CDR3 contains 15 residues. Trimming took off 3 bases at V and 9 bases at J, with 20 bases between the two ends. Germline CDR1 reads MGHRA; CDR2 reads YSYEKL. This sample was included in a study of T cells in Graves' hyperthyroidism and ophthalmopathy. Patients with uncontrolled infections, other autoimmune diseases, pregnancy or lactation were excluded. Amplification targeted TCR beta CDR3 regions from RNA transcripts. HTBI primers were employed in a first-round RT-PCR of the TCR CDR3. TCRdb ran MiXCR on the multiplex PCR reads and lists one entry per CDR3 protein. This table has under 450,000 distinct CDR3 sequences, approximately 18% appearing once.

The TCR originated in a woman in her twenties or thirties with Graves' hyperthyroidism that later progressed to Graves' ophthalmopathy. The rearrangement joins TRBV4-1 to TRBJ1-1; D perhaps matches TRBD1 (6 bases). The sequenced sample was blood. The CDR3 DNA reads TGCGCCAGCAGCCACCCTGGGGGGGCGGCCCCTCAAGCTTTCTTT. As protein: CASSHPGGAAPQAFF.